The entry below describes one T cell receptor beta chain. This specimen belongs to a study of T-cell memory formation after mild COVID-19. Germline assignment: CDR1 SGHAT and CDR2 FQNNGV. V gave up 3 bases and J gave up 2 bases; unmatched junction bases: 6. The CDR3 contains 16 residues. TCRdb independently ran MiXCR on the 5' RACE reads; one entry per CDR3 protein. The table shows roughly 340,000 distinct CDR3 sequences, with 20% to 25% occurring only once. This chain connects TRBV11-2 to TRBJ2-1; TRBD1 matches at 8 bases. Sequencing used PBMCs or a T cell subset sorted from them (not recorded which). The receptor was isolated from a young man who had mild COVID-19 (a few samples of this study predate the infection). Cell type and time point are not known. CDR3 bases: TGTGCCAGCAGCTTGGGATTGACAGGGGCCTACAATGAGCAGTTCTTC. Amino acid sequence: CASSLGLTGAYNEQFF. Drawing the rest from reference TRBV11-2 and TRBJ2-1, the complete variable domain is EAGVAQSPRYKIIEKRQSVAFWCNPISGHATLYWYQQILGQGPKLLIQFQNNGVVDDSQLPKDRFSAERLKGVDSTLKIQPAKLEDSAVYLCASSLGLTGAYNEQFFGPGTRLTVL.